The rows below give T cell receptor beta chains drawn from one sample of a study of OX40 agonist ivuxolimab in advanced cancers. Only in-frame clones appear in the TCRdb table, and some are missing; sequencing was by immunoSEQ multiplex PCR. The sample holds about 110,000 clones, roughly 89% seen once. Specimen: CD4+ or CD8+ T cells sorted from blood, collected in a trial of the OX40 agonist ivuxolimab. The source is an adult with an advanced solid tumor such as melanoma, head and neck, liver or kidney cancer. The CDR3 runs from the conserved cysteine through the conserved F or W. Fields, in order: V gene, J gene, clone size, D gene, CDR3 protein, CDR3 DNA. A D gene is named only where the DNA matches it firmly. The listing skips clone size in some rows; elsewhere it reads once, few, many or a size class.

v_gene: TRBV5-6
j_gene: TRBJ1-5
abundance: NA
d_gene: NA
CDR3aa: CASSLAGIQEPQHF
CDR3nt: TGTGCCAGCAGCTTGGCCGGGATTCAGGAGCCCCAGCATTTT

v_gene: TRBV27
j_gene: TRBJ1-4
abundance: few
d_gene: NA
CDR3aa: CASSFRAVSDRPNEKLFF
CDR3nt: TGTGCCAGCAGTTTCCGAGCAGTTTCGGACAGACCGAATGAAAAACTGTTTTTT

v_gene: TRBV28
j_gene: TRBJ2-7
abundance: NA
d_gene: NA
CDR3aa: CASRGDIPTYEQYF
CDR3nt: TGTGCCAGCAGGGGGGACATCCCAACCTACGAGCAGTACTTC

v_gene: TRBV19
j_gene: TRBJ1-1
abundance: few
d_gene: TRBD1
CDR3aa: CASSTNPGTVNTEAFF
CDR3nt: TGTGCCAGTAGTACCAATCCCGGGACAGTGAACACTGAAGCTTTCTTT

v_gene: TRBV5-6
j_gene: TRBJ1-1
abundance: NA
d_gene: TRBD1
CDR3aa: CASSFPTGGNTEAFF
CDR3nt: TGTGCCAGCAGCTTCCCAACAGGGGGGAACACTGAAGCTTTCTTT

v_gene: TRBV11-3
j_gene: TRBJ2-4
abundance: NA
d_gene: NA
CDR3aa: CASSFSSGGIQYF
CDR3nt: TGTGCCAGCAGTTTCAGCTCTGGGGGCATTCAGTACTTC

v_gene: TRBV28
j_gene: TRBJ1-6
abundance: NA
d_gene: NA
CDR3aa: CASSYNRRNSYNSPLHF
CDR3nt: TGTGCCAGCAGTTACAACAGGAGAAACTCCTATAATTCACCCCTCCACTTT

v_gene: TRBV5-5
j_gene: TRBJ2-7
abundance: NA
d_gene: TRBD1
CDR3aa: CASSLGGTGYEQYF
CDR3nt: TGTGCCAGCAGCTTGGGCGGGACAGGGTACGAGCAGTACTTC

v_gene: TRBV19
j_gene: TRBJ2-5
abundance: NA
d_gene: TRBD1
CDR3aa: CASSLDRRETQYF
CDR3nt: TGTGCCAGTAGCCTGGACAGGCGAGAGACCCAGTACTTC

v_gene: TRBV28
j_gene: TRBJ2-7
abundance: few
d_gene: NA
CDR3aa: CASSWGSYEQYF
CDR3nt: TGTGCCAGCAGTTGGGGATCCTACGAGCAGTACTTC

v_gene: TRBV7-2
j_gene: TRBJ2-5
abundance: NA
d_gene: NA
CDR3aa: CASSLGAGDAGETQYF
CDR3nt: TGTGCCAGCAGCTTAGGGGCAGGGGACGCCGGGGAGACCCAGTACTTC

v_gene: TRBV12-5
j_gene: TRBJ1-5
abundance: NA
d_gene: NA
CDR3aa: CASGLSLGQGGNQPQHF
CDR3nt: TGTGCTAGTGGTTTGTCATTAGGGCAGGGCGGCAATCAGCCCCAGCATTTT

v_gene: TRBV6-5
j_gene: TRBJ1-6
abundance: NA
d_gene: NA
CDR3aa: CASSLRSYNSPLHF
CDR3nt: TGTGCCAGCAGCCTACGGTCCTATAATTCACCCCTCCACTTT

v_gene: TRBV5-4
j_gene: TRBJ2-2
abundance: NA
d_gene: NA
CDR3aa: CASSTPTGTGELFF
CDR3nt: TGTGCCAGCAGCACGCCGACAGGCACCGGGGAGCTGTTTTTT

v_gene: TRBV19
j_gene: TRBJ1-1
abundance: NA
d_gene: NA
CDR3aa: CASSMEGDTEAFF
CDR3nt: TGTGCCAGTAGTATGGAAGGGGACACTGAAGCTTTCTTT

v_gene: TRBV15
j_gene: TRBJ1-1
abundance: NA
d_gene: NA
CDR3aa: CATSRDRNTEAFF
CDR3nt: TGTGCCACCAGCAGAGATCGGAACACTGAAGCTTTCTTT

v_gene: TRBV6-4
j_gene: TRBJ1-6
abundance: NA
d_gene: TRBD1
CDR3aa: CASSEGGLYNSPLHF
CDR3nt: TGTGCCAGCAGTGAAGGGGGCCTTTATAATTCACCCCTCCACTTT

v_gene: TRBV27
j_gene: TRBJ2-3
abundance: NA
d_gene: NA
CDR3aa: CASSYTSITDTQYF
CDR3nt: TGTGCCAGCAGCTATACCTCTATCACAGATACGCAGTATTTT

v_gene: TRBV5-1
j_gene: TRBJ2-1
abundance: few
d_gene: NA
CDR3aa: CASSPNRIEQFF
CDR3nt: TGCGCCAGCAGCCCCAACAGGATTGAGCAGTTCTTC

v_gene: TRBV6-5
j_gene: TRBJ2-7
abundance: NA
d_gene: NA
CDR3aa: CASIGRSYEQYF
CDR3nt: TGTGCCAGCATAGGCAGATCCTACGAGCAGTACTTC

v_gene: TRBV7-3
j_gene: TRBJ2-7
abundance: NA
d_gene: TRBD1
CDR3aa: CASSSDRGRGEQYF
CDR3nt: TGTGCCAGCAGCTCCGACAGGGGGCGAGGCGAGCAGTACTTC

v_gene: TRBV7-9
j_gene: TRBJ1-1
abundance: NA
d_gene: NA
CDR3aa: CASRPGHLNTEAFF
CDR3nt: TGTGCCAGCAGACCAGGACACCTGAACACTGAAGCTTTCTTT

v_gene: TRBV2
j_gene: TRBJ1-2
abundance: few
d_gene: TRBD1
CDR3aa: CASTLLGQSYGYTF
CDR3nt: TGTGCCAGCACCCTGCTGGGACAGAGCTATGGCTACACCTTC

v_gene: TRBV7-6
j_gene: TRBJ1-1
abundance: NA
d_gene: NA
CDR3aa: CASSTSLDTEAFF
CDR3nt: TGTGCCAGCAGCACGTCACTCGATACTGAAGCTTTCTTT

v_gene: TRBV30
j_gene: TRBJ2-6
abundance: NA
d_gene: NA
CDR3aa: CAWRQLPSGANVLTF
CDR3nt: TGTGCCTGGAGACAGCTTCCCTCTGGGGCCAACGTCCTGACTTTC

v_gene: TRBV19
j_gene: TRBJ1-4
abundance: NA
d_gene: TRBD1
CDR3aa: CASSIPGQHNEKLFF
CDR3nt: TGTGCCAGTAGTATCCCGGGACAGCATAATGAAAAACTGTTTTTT

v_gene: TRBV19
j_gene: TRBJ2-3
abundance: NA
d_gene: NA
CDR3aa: CASSITGTTSTDTQYF
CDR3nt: TGTGCCAGTAGTATCACGGGGACAACTAGCACAGATACGCAGTATTTT

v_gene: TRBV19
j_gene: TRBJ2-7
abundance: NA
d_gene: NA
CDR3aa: CASSDRRGIYEQYF
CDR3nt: TGTGCCAGTAGTGACCGAAGGGGGATCTACGAGCAGTACTTC

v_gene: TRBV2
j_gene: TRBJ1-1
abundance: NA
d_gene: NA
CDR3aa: CASSAEGGANTEAFF
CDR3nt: TGTGCCAGCAGTGCAGAGGGGGGGGCAAACACTGAAGCTTTCTTT

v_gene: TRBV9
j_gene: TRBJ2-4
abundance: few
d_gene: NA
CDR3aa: CASSAGGGQAKNIQYF
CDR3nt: TGTGCCAGCAGCGCAGGGGGAGGTCAAGCCAAAAACATTCAGTACTTC

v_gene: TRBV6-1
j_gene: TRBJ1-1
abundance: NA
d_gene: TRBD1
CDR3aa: CATSLQGASTEAFF
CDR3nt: TGTGCCACCTCCTTACAGGGGGCGTCTACTGAAGCTTTCTTT

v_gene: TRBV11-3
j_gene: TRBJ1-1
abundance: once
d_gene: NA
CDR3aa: CASSLVENTEAFF
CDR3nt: TGTGCCAGCAGCTTAGTAGAGAACACTGAAGCTTTCTTT

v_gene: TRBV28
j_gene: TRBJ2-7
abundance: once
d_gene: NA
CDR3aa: CASSLEGAQSYEQYF
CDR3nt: TGTGCCAGCAGTTTGGAGGGAGCTCAGTCCTACGAGCAGTACTTC

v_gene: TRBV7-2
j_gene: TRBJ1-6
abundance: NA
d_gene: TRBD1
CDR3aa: CASSLEGQAHNSPLHF
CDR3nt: TGTGCCAGCAGCTTAGAGGGACAGGCTCATAATTCACCCCTCCACTTT

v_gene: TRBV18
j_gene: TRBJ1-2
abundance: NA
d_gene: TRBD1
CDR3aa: CASSPLALSRTGNNGYTF
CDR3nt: TGTGCCAGCTCACCACTGGCTCTCTCTCGGACAGGGAACAATGGCTACACCTTC

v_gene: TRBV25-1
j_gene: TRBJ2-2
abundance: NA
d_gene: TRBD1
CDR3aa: CASRETGVRSGELFF
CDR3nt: TGTGCCAGCAGGGAAACAGGGGTCAGATCCGGGGAGCTGTTTTTT

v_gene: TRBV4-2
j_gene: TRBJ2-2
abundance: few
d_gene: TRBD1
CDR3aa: CASSRQGDTGELFF
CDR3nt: TGTGCCAGCAGCCGACAGGGGGACACCGGGGAGCTGTTTTTT

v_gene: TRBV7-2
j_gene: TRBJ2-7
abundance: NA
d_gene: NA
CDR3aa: CASSSEGVRTYF
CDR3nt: TGTGCCAGCAGCTCGGAGGGGGTCCGCACGTACTTC

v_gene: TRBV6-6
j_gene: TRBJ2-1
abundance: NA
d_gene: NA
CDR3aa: CASKGVPDNEQFF
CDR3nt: TGTGCCAGCAAGGGGGTACCCGACAATGAGCAGTTCTTC

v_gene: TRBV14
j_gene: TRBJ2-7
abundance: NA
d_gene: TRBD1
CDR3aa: CASSPLGQSPRQYF
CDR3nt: TGTGCCAGCAGCCCGCTGGGACAGTCCCCAAGGCAGTACTTC

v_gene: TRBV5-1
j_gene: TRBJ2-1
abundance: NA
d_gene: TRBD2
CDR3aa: CASSTTSGSNEQFF
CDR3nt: TGCGCCAGCAGCACTACTAGCGGGAGTAATGAGCAGTTCTTC

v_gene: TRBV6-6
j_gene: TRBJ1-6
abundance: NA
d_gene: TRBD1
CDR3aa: CASSRQGGISPLHF
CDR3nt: TGTGCCAGCAGCCGACAGGGAGGAATTTCACCCCTCCACTTT

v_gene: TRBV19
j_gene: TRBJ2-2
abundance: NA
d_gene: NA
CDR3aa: CASSKVQGRTGELFF
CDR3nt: TGTGCCAGTAGTAAAGTACAGGGACGCACCGGGGAGCTGTTTTTT

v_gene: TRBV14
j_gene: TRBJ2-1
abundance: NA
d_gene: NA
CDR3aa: CASSQDPVLGHEQFF
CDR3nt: TGTGCCAGCAGCCAAGATCCGGTATTGGGTCATGAGCAGTTCTTC

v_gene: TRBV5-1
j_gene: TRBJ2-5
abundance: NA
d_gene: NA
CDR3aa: CASSFAEETQYF
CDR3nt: TGCGCCAGCAGCTTCGCGGAAGAGACCCAGTACTTC

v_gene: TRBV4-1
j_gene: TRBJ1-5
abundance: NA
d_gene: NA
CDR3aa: CASSQAGTDVNQPQHF
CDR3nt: TGCGCCAGCAGCCAAGCTGGTACGGACGTCAATCAGCCCCAGCATTTT

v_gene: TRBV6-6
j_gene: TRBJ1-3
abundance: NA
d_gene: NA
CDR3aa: CASSYRQGGNTIYF
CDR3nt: TGTGCCAGCAGTTACCGGCAGGGTGGAAACACCATATATTTT

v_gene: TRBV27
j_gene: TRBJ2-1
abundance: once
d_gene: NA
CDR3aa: CASSLGGPFLLDPNEQFF
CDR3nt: TGTGCCAGCAGTTTAGGAGGCCCTTTTCTTCTAGATCCGAATGAGCAGTTCTTC

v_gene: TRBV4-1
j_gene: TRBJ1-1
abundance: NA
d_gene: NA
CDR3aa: CASSLTVLPMNTEAFF
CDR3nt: TGCGCCAGCAGCCTGACAGTTCTCCCTATGAACACTGAAGCTTTCTTT

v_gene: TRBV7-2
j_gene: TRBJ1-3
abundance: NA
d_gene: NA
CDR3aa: CASTRVATGNTIYF
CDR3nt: TGTGCCAGCACCAGGGTTGCTACTGGAAACACCATATATTTT

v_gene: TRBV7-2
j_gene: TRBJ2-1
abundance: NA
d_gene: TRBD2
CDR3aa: CASSVLLAGGPQFF
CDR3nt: TGTGCCAGCAGCGTACTTCTAGCGGGAGGTCCTCAGTTCTTC

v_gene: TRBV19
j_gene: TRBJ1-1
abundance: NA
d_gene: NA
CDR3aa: CASSRRGNTEAFF
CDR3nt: TGTGCCAGTAGCCGGAGGGGGAACACTGAAGCTTTCTTT